The 23 T cell receptor beta chains below all came from one sample that was sequenced in a study of T cells in localized non-small cell lung cancer. Only in-frame clones appear in the TCRdb table, and some are missing; sequencing was by immunoSEQ multiplex PCR. Among 30,000 to 35,000 clones listed, approximately 88% were seen once. The sample here was peripheral blood, taken before any cancer treatment. These receptors originate from a female donor at least 60 years old with stage I lung adenocarcinoma.

The chain carries TRBV9 and TRBJ2-3; D not certain. The CDR3 consists of 15 residues. Trimming cost V 4 bases and J 10 bases, with 22 bases left between them. Per germline, CDR1 SGDLS and CDR2 YYNGEE. The chain's CDR3 is CASSPSVDPHFAQYF. As DNA, the CDR3 is TGTGCCAGCAGCCCCTCGGTAGACCCACACTTTGCGCAGTATTTT.

This clone was seen a few times. The V and J genes are TRBV2 and TRBJ1-4, with D maybe TRBD1 (6 bases). The V gene lost 8 bases and the J gene lost 7 bases, with 11 bases spanning the gap. The CDR3 extends over 12 amino acids. CDR1 SNHLY and CDR2 FYNNEI come from the germline V gene. The chain's CDR3 is CASGTKGEKLFF. The CDR3, as DNA: TGTGCCAGCGGGACAAAGGGTGAAAAACTGTTTTTT.

This chain uses TRBV30 with TRBJ2-1; maybe TRBD1 (6 bases). The V gene's germline CDR1 is GTSNPN and CDR2 SVGIG (reference sequence). V shed 3 bases and J shed 2 bases, with 20 bases lying between them. This CDR3 contains 17 residues. DNA for the CDR3: TGTGCCTGGAGCCTCTTCCGTGGGACACCCACCTACAATGAGCAGTTCTTC. The encoded protein is CAWSLFRGTPTYNEQFF.

V and J are TRBV29-1 and TRBJ2-1; D ambiguous. The CDR3 spans 10 residues. Looked up from germline, CDR1 is SQVTM and CDR2 is ANQGSEA. The CDR3, as DNA: TGCAGTTCCACCTACAATGAGCAGTTCTTC. Protein: CSSTYNEQFF.

This chain uses TRBV19 with TRBJ1-5, with unresolved D. Trimming removed 3 bases from V and 1 base from J, with 10 bases in between. Per germline, CDR1 LNHDA and CDR2 SQIVND (reference sequence). The CDR3 sequence is 15 residues long. The DNA for the CDR3 is TGTGCCAGTAGTATCCGGACCGCCAGCAATCAGCCCCAGCATTTT. The encoded protein is CASSIRTASNQPQHF. Full variable domain (remainder filled in from reference TRBV19 and TRBJ1-5): DGGITQSPKYLFRKEGQNVTLSCEQNLNHDAMYWYRQDPGQGLRLIYYSQIVNDFQKGDIAEGYSVSREKKESFPLTVTSAQKNPTAFYLCASSIRTASNQPQHFGDGTRLSIL.

The V call is TRBV27, the J call TRBJ1-1, with D possibly TRBD1 on 5 matching bases. This CDR3 is built from 15 residues. From germline, CDR1 is MNHEY and CDR2 SMNVEV (reference sequence). Trimming pared 3 bases from V and 1 base from J, leaving 12 bases between. The CDR3 DNA follows: TGTGCCAGCAGTTTCGACAGCCAGAGGAACACTGAAGCTTTCTTT. Translated: CASSFDSQRNTEAFF.

V is TRBV18 and J is TRBJ2-7; D possibly corresponds to TRBD1 (6 bases). This CDR3 has 14 amino acids. V was cut by 2 bases and J by 4 bases, with 12 bases left in between. Germline CDR1 KGHSH, CDR2 LQKENI. Written as DNA, the CDR3 is TGTGCCAGCTCACCAGCGTCCAGGGGATACGAGCAGTACTTC. It translates to CASSPASRGYEQYF.

The chain couples TRBV5-5 to TRBJ1-2, with TRBD1 identical over 9 bases. Trimming removed 0 bases from V and 10 bases from J; junction bases left unmatched: 7. Germline CDR1 SGHKS, CDR2 YYEKEE (reference sequence). This CDR3 is built from 14 residues. The CDR3 loop is CASSLGGDRVDYTF. The CDR3 bases are TGTGCCAGCAGCTTGGGTGGGGACAGGGTCGACTACACCTTC.

This clone showed up just once. The chain recombines TRBV7-2 with TRBJ2-1; D not resolved. Germline CDR1 SGHTA, CDR2 FQGNSA. V lost 1 base to trimming and J lost 4 bases, with 5 bases between them. The CDR3 spans 13 residues. The CDR3 loop is CASSLVRYNEQFF. The CDR3 DNA follows: TGTGCCAGCAGCTTAGTACGGTACAATGAGCAGTTCTTC.

The CDR3 here is CASSQEYGATDTQYF. CDR3 DNA: TGCGCCAGCAGCCAAGAATATGGGGCCACAGATACGCAGTATTTT. The V call is TRBV4-3, the J call TRBJ2-3; D is possibly TRBD1 (5 bases). V shed 0 bases and J shed 2 bases, with 9 bases lying between them. This CDR3 is built from 15 residues. Looked up from germline, CDR1 is LGHNA and CDR2 is YSLEER.

The chain carries TRBV27 and TRBJ2-7; D is uncertain. V was pared by 3 bases and J by 5 bases, with 23 bases between. CDR3 length equals 17 residues. CDR1 is MNHEY, CDR2 SMNVEV, per germline (reference sequence). CDR3 amino acids: CASSFPVDPSLWDEQYF. DNA of the CDR3: TGTGCCAGCAGTTTTCCGGTCGACCCCAGCCTCTGGGACGAGCAGTACTTC.

The CDR3 bases are TGTGCCAGCAGTGTGCAACAGGGGGCGGTGGGGCAGTACTTC. It yields the protein CASSVQQGAVGQYF. The rearrangement uses TRBV2 and TRBJ2-7; 9 bases are a match to TRBD1. The germline CDR1 and CDR2 sequences are SNHLY and FYNNEI. This CDR3 comprises 14 residues. Losses at the gene ends were 4 bases for V and 9 bases for J; bases not matched to a gene: 10.

The chain is built from TRBV11-2 and TRBJ2-7; TRBD2 might be the D (7 bases). CDR3 length: 13 amino acids. Germline values: CDR1 SGHAT, CDR2 FQNNGV. V lost 8 bases to trimming and J lost 3 bases, with 14 bases between them. CDR3 nucleotide sequence: TGTGCCAGCTCAGGGGAGGGTGGCTACGAGCAGTACTTC. Protein: CASSGEGGYEQYF.

The chain recombines TRBV6-5 with TRBJ2-7; D not resolved. Germline V gene sequence: CDR1 MNHEY, CDR2 SVGAGI. V gave up 2 bases and J gave up 0 bases, with 14 bases separating them. CDR3 length: 16 amino acids. The CDR3 protein is CASSYTSEASSYEQYF. CDR3 DNA sequence: TGTGCCAGCAGTTACACATCGGAAGCTAGCTCCTACGAGCAGTACTTC.

This sequence joins TRBV11-3 and TRBJ2-7; 7 nucleotides line up with TRBD1. J gave up 3 bases and V 0 bases, and 2 bases lay outside the gene matches. The CDR3 sequence is 14 residues long. Germline lookup yields CDR1 SGHNT and CDR2 YENEEA. CDR3: CASSLDRDSYEQYF. Written as DNA, the CDR3 is TGTGCCAGCAGCTTAGACAGGGACAGCTACGAGCAGTACTTC.

The chain has TRBV19 and TRBJ2-6; 7 bases match TRBD1. The CDR3 length is 15 residues. Unmatched junction bases numbered 5, after V lost 7 bases and J lost 2 bases. The V gene's germline CDR1 is LNHDA and CDR2 SQIVND (reference sequence). Written as DNA, the CDR3 is TGTGCCAGTACCGCACAGGGGACTGGGGCCAACGTCCTGACTTTC. Its translation is CASTAQGTGANVLTF.

Only a few counts were recorded for this clone. The chain links TRBV18 to TRBJ2-7, with D unresolved. The CDR3 runs to 12 residues. Germline CDR1 and CDR2: KGHSH and LQKENI. The V and J ends lost 3 bases and 4 bases respectively, with 7 bases between them. Here the CDR3 DNA reads TGTGCCAGCTCACCGGACCCTTACGAGCAGTACTTC. Its translation is CASSPDPYEQYF.

The CDR3 DNA reads TGTGCCAGCAGTCTCCTCGGACTGGGAAAAGGTACAGATACGCAGTATTTT. This codes for CASSLLGLGKGTDTQYF. The chain is built from TRBV27 and TRBJ2-3; D is perhaps TRBD2 (5 bases). Germline V gene lookup returns CDR1 MNHEY and CDR2 SMNVEV (reference sequence). This CDR3 comprises 17 residues. Deletions cut 5 bases from V and 3 bases from J, with 21 bases between.

The genes are TRBV7-2 and TRBJ1-2, with a possible D match to TRBD1 (5 bases). In germline, CDR1 is SGHTA, CDR2 FQGNSA. Trimming took 3 bases from V and 8 from J, leaving 10 bases between them. The CDR3 runs 12 residues. The CDR3 DNA is TGTGCCAGCAGCTTCCAGGGTGGAGGCTACACCTTC. Translated: CASSFQGGGYTF. The full variable domain, in which reference TRBV7-2 and TRBJ1-2 provide the parts outside the CDR3, is GAGVSQSPSNKVTEKGKDVELRCDPISGHTALYWYRQSLGQGLEFLIYFQGNSAPDKSGLPSDRFSAERTGGSVSTLTIQRTQQEDSAVYLCASSFQGGGYTFGSGTRLTVV.

About this clone itself: One end of the junction varies from germline; a read error may be responsible. The chain is built from TRBV6-6 and TRBJ1-5; maybe TRBD1 (6 bases). The CDR3 has 16 residues. CDR1 is MNHNY, CDR2 SVGAGI, per germline (reference sequence). The CDR3 coding sequence is TGTGCCAGCAGTTATAGTGGGACAAATAGCGATCAGCCCCAGCATTTT. Translating it yields CASSYSGTNSDQPQHF.

J is TRBJ1-2 and V is TRBV7-2; no firm D call. V lost 8 bases, J lost 8 bases, and 18 bases lay in between. Germline CDR1 and CDR2: SGHTA and FQGNSA. The CDR3 is made up of 13 amino acids. The CDR3 here is CASGNSFLRGYTF. CDR3 nucleotide sequence: TGTGCCAGCGGCAATTCCTTTTTGAGGGGCTACACCTTC.

The rearrangement joins TRBV7-6 to TRBJ2-6; TRBD1 aligns across 11 bases. V lost 5 bases to trimming and J lost 2 bases; unmatched junction nucleotides: 5. The germline V gene encodes CDR1 SGHVS and CDR2 FNYEAQ. The CDR3 totals 17 residues. The CDR3 loop is CASSRRTGGTGANVLTF. The CDR3 DNA is TGTGCCAGCAGCCGCCGGACAGGGGGCACTGGGGCCAACGTCCTGACTTTC.

The chain recombines TRBV28 with TRBJ1-1; D unclear. The CDR3 has 17 amino acids. Germline CDR1 MDHEN, CDR2 SYDVKM. V dropped 7 bases and J dropped 0 bases, with 21 bases sitting between them. CDR3 nucleotides: TGTGCCAGCAATCCGTCGGGGATCGCACCAATGAACACTGAAGCTTTCTTT. This codes for CASNPSGIAPMNTEAFF.